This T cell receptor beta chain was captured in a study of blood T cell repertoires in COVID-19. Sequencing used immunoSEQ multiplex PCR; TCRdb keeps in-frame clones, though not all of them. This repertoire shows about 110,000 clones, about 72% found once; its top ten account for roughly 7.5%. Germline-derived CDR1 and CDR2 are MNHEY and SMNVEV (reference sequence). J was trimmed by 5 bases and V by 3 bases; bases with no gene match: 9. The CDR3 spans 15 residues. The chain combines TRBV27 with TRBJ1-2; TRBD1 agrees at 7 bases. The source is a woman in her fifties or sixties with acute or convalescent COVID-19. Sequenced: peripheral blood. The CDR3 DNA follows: TGTGCCAGCAGTTTTGGTACAGGGGCCGCATATGGCTACACCTTC. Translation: CASSFGTGAAYGYTF.